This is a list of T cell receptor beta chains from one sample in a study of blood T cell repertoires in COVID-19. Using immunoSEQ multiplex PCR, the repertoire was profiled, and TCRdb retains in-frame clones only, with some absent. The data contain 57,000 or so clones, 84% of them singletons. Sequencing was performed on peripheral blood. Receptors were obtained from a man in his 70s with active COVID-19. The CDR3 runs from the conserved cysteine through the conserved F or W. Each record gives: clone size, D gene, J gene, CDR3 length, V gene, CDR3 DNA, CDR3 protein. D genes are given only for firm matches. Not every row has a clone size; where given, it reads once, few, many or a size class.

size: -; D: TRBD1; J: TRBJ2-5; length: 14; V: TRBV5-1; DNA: TGCGCCAGCAGCGTGGACAGGCGACAAGAGACCCAGTACTTC; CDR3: CASSVDRRQETQYF
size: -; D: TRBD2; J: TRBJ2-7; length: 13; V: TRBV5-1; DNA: TGCGCCAGCAGCTTAGGGAGGGGAGGCGAGCAGTACTTC; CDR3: CASSLGRGGEQYF
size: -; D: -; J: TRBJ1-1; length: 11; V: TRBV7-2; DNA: TGTGCCATCAAAGACAGACTGTCAGCTTTCTTT; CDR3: CAIKDRLSAFF
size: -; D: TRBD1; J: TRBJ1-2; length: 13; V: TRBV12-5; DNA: TGTGCTAGTGGTTTTGGGACAGGGGGAGGCTACACCTTC; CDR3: CASGFGTGGGYTF
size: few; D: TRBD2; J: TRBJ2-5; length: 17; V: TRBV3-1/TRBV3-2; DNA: TGTGCCAGCAGCCCGGGGGTAGCTAGCGGGAGTGGAGAGACCCAGTACTTC; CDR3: CASSPGVASGSGETQYF
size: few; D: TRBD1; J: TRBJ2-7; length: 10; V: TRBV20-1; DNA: TGCAGTGCTGGACAGGTCGAGCAGTACTTC; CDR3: CSAGQVEQYF
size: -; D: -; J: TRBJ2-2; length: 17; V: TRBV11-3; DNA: TGTGCCAGCAGCTTAGAGAAACTAGGCCCGGGAACCGGGGAGCTGTTTTTT; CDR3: CASSLEKLGPGTGELFF
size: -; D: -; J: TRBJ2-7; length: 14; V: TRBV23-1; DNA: TGCGCCAGCAGTCAATCCCCATTTCCCGGGAGTTCGTACTTC; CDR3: CASSQSPFPGSSYF
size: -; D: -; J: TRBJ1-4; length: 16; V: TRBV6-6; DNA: TGTGCCAGCAGTTACGCTGATCAGGGGACTAATGAAAAACTGTTTTTT; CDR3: CASSYADQGTNEKLFF
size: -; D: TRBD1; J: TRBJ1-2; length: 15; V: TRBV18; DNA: TGTGCCAGCTCAGTGTTGAGGACAGGGGAATTTGGCTACACCTTC; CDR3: CASSVLRTGEFGYTF
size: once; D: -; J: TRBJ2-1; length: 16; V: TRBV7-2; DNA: TGTGCCAGCAGCCAAGCTAGGGCGGGTCAAGGTAGTGAGCAGTTCTTC; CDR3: CASSQARAGQGSEQFF
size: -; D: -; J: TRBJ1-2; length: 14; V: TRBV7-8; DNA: TGTGCCAGCAGCTTAGCCCGAGTCAACTATGGCTACACCTTC; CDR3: CASSLARVNYGYTF
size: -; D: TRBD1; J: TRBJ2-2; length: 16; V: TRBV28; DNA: TGTGCCAGCAGTCCACGGACAGGAATGGGTTCCGGGGAGCTGTTTTTT; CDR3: CASSPRTGMGSGELFF
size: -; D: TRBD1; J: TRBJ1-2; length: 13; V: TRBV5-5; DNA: TGTGCCAGCAGCTTCTCAGGGGGCGATGGCTACACCTTC; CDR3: CASSFSGGDGYTF
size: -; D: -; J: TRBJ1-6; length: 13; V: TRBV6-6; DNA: TGTGCCAGCAACAGGGATTTTAATTCACCCCTCCACTTT; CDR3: CASNRDFNSPLHF
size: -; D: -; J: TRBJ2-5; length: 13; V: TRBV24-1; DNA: TGTGCCACCAGTGATATGACTAAAGAGACCCAGTACTTC; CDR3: CATSDMTKETQYF
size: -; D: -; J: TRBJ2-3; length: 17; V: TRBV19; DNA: TGTGCCAGTAGTATAGGTCCCCTCCGGGGAATTACGGATACGCAGTATTTT; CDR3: CASSIGPLRGITDTQYF
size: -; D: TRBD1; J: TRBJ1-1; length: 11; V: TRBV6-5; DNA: TGTGCCAGCAGGGGACAGATCGAAGCTTTCTTT; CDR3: CASRGQIEAFF
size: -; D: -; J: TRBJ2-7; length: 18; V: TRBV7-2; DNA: TGTGCCAGCGGGGGTTTTGAGGGAGGAGCAGGGACGGTTTACGAGCAGTACTTC; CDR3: CASGGFEGGAGTVYEQYF
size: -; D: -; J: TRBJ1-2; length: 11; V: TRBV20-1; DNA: TGCAGTGCTAGGGGGGGATCTGGCTACACCTTC; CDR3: CSARGGSGYTF
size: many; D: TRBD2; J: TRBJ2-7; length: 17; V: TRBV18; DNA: TGTGCCAGCTCATCAAGACCTAGCGGCCTACGAGGTTACGAGCAGTACTTC; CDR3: CASSSRPSGLRGYEQYF
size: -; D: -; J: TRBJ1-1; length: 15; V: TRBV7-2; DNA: TGTGCCAGCAGCGGGGAGTCGCGGCGAAACACTGAAGCTTTCTTT; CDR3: CASSGESRRNTEAFF
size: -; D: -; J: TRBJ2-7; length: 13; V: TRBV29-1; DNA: TGCAGCGTTCTAGAGACAGGCGCCTACGAGCAGTACTTC; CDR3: CSVLETGAYEQYF
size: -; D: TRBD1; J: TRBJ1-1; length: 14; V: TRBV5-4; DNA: TGTGCCAGCACTCGGACAGGGCTTAACACTGAAGCTTTCTTT; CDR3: CASTRTGLNTEAFF
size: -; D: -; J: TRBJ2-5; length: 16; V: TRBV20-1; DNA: TGCAGTGCTAGTGGTGAGGAGACGGGTACGAGGGAGACCCAGTACTTC; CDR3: CSASGEETGTRETQYF